The following is a T cell receptor beta chain sequence with its context. Germline values: CDR1 SGHRS, CDR2 YFSETQ. Trimming removed 1 base at V and 7 bases at J, with 14 bases between. The CDR3 extends over 14 amino acids. The data originate from a study of cytomegalovirus exposure and HLA in healthy donors. Researchers ran the PCR with 60 Vbeta and 13 Jbeta primers. Method: immunoSEQ multiplex PCR; TCRdb's copy keeps in-frame clones and lacks some. The top ten hold 7.5% to 10% of the sample, which has 100,000 or so clones, 60% to 85% seen once. The source of this sequence is a woman aged 40 to 50 in good health and CMV-seropositive. The chain links TRBV5-1 to TRBJ1-2; D might be TRBD1 (5 bases). The sequenced material came from PBMCs. CDR3 amino acids: CASSLRGGPVGYTF. CDR3 DNA: TGCGCCAGCAGCTTGAGGGGCGGCCCTGTTGGCTACACCTTC.